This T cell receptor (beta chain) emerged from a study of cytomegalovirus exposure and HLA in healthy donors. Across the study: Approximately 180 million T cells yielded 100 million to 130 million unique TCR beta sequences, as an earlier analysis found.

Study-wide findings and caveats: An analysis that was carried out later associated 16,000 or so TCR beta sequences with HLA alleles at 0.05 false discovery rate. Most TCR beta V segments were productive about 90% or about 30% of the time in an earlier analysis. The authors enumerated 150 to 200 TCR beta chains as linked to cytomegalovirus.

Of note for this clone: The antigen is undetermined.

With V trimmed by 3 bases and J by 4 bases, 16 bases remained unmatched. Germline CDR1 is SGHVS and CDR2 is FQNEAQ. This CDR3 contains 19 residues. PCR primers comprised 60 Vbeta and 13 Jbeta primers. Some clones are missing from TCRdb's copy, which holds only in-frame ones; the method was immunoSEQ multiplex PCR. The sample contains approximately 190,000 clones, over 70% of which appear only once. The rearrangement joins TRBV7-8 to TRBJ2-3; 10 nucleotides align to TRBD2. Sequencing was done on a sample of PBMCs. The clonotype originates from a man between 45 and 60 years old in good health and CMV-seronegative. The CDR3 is CASSFPLSGGASRADTQYF. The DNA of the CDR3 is TGTGCCAGCAGCTTCCCTTTAAGCGGGGGGGCCAGTCGCGCAGATACGCAGTATTTT.